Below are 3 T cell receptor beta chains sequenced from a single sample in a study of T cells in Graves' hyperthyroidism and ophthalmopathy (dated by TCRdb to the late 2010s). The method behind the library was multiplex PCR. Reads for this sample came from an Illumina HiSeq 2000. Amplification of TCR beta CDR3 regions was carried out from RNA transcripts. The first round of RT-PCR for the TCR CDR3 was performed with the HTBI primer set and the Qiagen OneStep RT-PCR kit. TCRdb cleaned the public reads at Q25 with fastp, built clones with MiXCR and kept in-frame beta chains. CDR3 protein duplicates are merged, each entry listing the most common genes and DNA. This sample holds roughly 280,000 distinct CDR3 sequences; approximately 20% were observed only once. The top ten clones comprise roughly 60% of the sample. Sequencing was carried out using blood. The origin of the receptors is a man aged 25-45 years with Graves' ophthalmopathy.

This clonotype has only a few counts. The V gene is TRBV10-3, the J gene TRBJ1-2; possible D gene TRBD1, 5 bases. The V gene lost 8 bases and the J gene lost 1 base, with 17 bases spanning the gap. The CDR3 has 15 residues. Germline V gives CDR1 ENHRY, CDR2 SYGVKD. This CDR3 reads CAIYQGIGINYGYTF. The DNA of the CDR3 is TGTGCCATCTATCAGGGAATCGGGATTAACTATGGCTACACCTTC.

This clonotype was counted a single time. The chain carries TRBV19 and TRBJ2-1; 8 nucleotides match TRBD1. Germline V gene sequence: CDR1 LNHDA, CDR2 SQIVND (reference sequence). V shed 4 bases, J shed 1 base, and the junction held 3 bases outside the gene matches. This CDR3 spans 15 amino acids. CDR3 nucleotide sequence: TGTGCCAGTAGTACCGACAGGGGATCCTACAATGAGCAGTTCTTC. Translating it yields CASSTDRGSYNEQFF.

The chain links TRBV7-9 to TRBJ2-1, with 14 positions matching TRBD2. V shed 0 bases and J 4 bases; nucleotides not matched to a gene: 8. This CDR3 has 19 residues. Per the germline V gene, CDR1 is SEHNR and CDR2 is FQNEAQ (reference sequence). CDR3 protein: CASSLAPRLAGGKYNEQFF. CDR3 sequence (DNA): TGTGCCAGCAGCTTAGCGCCCAGACTAGCGGGAGGGAAATACAATGAGCAGTTCTTC.